Presented here are 7 T cell receptor beta chains from one specimen sequenced in a study of neurological immune-mediated disorders. TCRdb ran MiXCR on the 5' RACE reads and lists one entry per CDR3 protein. Among roughly 45,000 distinct CDR3 sequences listed, roughly 12% were seen once. The time point denotes: longitudinal time-point 3. The sample comprised PBMCs. The receptors shown here come from a man younger than 40 in good health.

This clonotype was observed many times. The chain combines TRBV5-1 with TRBJ1-1, with TRBD1 identical over 8 bases. With V trimmed by 1 base and J by 3 bases, 5 bases remained unmatched. The CDR3 is made up of 15 amino acids. Germline-derived CDR1 and CDR2 are SGHRS and YFSETQ. CDR3 in DNA: TGCGCCAGCAGCTTGTCCGAGACAGGGGACACTGAAGCTTTCTTT. Protein: CASSLSETGDTEAFF.

This clonotype occurred many times. V usage is TRBV12-3 or TRBV12-4 and J usage is TRBJ2-1; D could derive from TRBD1 or TRBD2 (7 bases each). This CDR3 spans 15 amino acids. The V end lost 6 bases, the J end lost 3 bases, and 15 bases lay between the germline ends. CDR3 residues: CASSPQGRGYNEQFF. The CDR3 region has the DNA TGTGCCAGCAGCCCACAGGGGAGGGGCTACAATGAGCAGTTCTTC.

Worth noting for this clonotype: Possible read error: a much larger clone is one base away. This chain uses TRBV9 with TRBJ2-7; no reliable D call. From germline, CDR1 is SGDLS and CDR2 YYNGEE. The CDR3 runs to 14 residues. The germline V and J ends were trimmed by 1 base and 6 bases, with 14 bases remaining between them. CDR3 residues: CASSVSRAIREQYF. CDR3 nucleotides: TGTGCCAGCAGCGTATCCCGGGCTATCCGCGAGCAGTACTTC.

This clonotype has a count of ten or more. The CDR3 nucleotides are TGCAGTGCTAGAGCCTGGGGGGGCACGGCTAATGAAAAACTGTTTTTT. This translates into CSARAWGGTANEKLFF. This chain links TRBV20-1 with TRBJ1-4, with a possible D match to TRBD1 (6 bases). Trimming stripped 1 base from V and 3 bases from J, with 15 bases between. The CDR3 consists of 16 residues. Germline CDR1 DFQATT, CDR2 SNEGSKA (reference sequence).

In its sample, this clonotype was seen many times. The J gene is TRBJ1-4, the V gene TRBV7-2; unclear D gene. The germline V and J ends were trimmed by 0 bases and 8 bases, with 4 bases remaining between them. Germline CDR1 SGHTA, CDR2 FQGNSA. There are 12 residues in the CDR3. The CDR3, as DNA: TGTGCCAGCAGCTTAGCGCCAGAAAAACTGTTTTTT. The encoded protein is CASSLAPEKLFF.

This chain connects TRBV7-3 to TRBJ2-1, with 11 positions matching TRBD2. Germline loops: CDR1 SGHTA, CDR2 FQGTGA. The CDR3 length is 14 residues. J lost 8 bases, V lost 5 bases, and 5 bases had no gene match. CDR3 nucleotide sequence: TGTGCCAGCAGCCTAGCGGGAGGTTTGTATGAGCAGTTCTTC. It encodes CASSLAGGLYEQFF.

This clonotype was counted at least ten times. The chain employs TRBV27 and TRBJ2-5, with a tentative D call TRBD2 (6 bases). The CDR3 contains 12 residues. The germline V and J ends were trimmed by 10 bases and 3 bases, with 12 bases remaining between them. CDR1 MNHEY and CDR2 SMNVEV come from the germline V gene (reference sequence). The CDR3 here is CATPGTEETQYF. CDR3 nucleotides: TGTGCCACCCCGGGGACTGAAGAGACCCAGTACTTC.